The 24 T cell receptor beta chains reported below all come from one sample, sequenced in a study of cytomegalovirus exposure and HLA in healthy donors. PCR used 60 Vbeta primers and 13 Jbeta primers. Data came from immunoSEQ multiplex PCR; TCRdb stores just in-frame clones and leaves some out. The data show roughly 130,000 clones, roughly two thirds seen once. The sample taken for sequencing was PBMCs. These receptors all stem from a young man in good health and CMV-seropositive.

The chain couples TRBV10-3 to TRBJ2-5, with 15 bases fitting TRBD2. Germline assignment: CDR1 ENHRY and CDR2 SYGVKD. The trim removed 4 bases at V and 5 bases at J, leaving 5 bases unmatched. The CDR3 sequence is 16 residues long. The CDR3 bases are TGTGCCATCAGTGGGGGAGGACTAGCGGGAGGGGAGACCCAGTACTTC. It codes for CAISGGGLAGGETQYF.

The V and J genes are TRBV7-8 and TRBJ2-5; TRBD1 aligns across 7 bases. J lost 7 bases, V lost 5 bases, and 7 bases had no gene match. This CDR3 contains 13 residues. Germline CDR1 and CDR2: SGHVS and FQNEAQ. The CDR3 region has the DNA TGTGCCAGCAGCCAGACAGGGCAGGGGACCCAGTACTTC. It encodes CASSQTGQGTQYF. The full variable domain, with the rest looked up from reference TRBV7-8 and TRBJ2-5, is GAGVSQSPRYKVAKRGQDVALRCDPISGHVSLFWYQQALGQGPEFLTYFQNEAQLDKSGLPSDRFFAERPEGSVSTLKIQRTQQEDSAVYLCASSQTGQGTQYFGPGTRLLVL.

The V call is TRBV18, the J call TRBJ2-1; D possibly corresponds to TRBD2 (5 bases). The CDR3 extends over 14 amino acids. V dropped 1 base and J dropped 15 bases, with 19 bases sitting between them. The germline V gene has CDR1 KGHSH and CDR2 LQKENI. CDR3 nucleotides: TGTGCCAGCTCACCACGGCGGGTGGGAGCGCCCCCGTTCTTC. Translated, it gives CASSPRRVGAPPFF.

V is TRBV4-2 and J is TRBJ2-5; TRBD1 agrees at 7 bases. The CDR3 is 15 residues long. V lost 0 bases, J lost 6 bases, and 7 bases stayed unmatched. In germline, CDR1 is LGHNA, CDR2 YNFKEQ. CDR3 loop: CASSQDTTGAKTQYF. In nucleotides, the CDR3 is TGTGCCAGCAGCCAAGATACTACAGGGGCGAAGACCCAGTACTTC.

The chain joins TRBV28 to TRBJ2-7; 9 positions agree with TRBD1. With V trimmed by 5 bases and J by 3 bases, 11 bases remained unmatched. Germline V gives CDR1 MDHEN, CDR2 SYDVKM. This CDR3 contains 16 residues. CDR3 nucleotides: TGTGCCAGCAGTGCGAACGGACAGGGGCCCAACTACGAGCAGTACTTC. Translation gives CASSANGQGPNYEQYF. Looking up the rest from reference TRBV28 and TRBJ2-7 gives the full variable domain: DVKVTQSSRYLVKRTGEKVFLECVQDMDHENMFWYRQDPGLGLRLIYFSYDVKMKEKGDIPEGYSVSREKKERFSLILESASTNQTSMYLCASSANGQGPNYEQYFGPGTRLTVT.

This chain connects TRBV11-2 to TRBJ2-7, with D hard to call. V shed 1 base and J shed 3 bases, with 4 bases lying between them. The CDR3 is 12 amino acids. Germline CDR1 and CDR2: SGHAT and FQNNGV. The CDR3 sequence: CASSLAVYEQYF. The CDR3 nucleotides read TGTGCCAGCAGCTTAGCGGTCTACGAGCAGTACTTC.

The CDR3 sequence: CASSPRTSGNNEQFF. CDR3 bases: TGTGCCAGCTCACCTCGGACTAGCGGAAACAATGAGCAGTTCTTC. The chain recombines TRBV18 with TRBJ2-1; 10 positions agree with TRBD2. The CDR3 covers 15 residues. The V gene's germline CDR1 is KGHSH and CDR2 LQKENI. Losses at the gene ends were 3 bases for V and 5 bases for J; bases not matched to a gene: 4.

The chain uses TRBV18 and TRBJ2-5; 7 bases agree with TRBD1. The germline V gene has CDR1 KGHSH and CDR2 LQKENI. J gave up 4 bases and V 1 base, and 6 bases lay outside the gene matches. The CDR3 consists of 15 residues. The CDR3 is CASSPQGAPAETQYF. CDR3 bases: TGTGCCAGCTCACCACAGGGGGCGCCGGCAGAGACCCAGTACTTC.

This clone was seen more than once but under ten times. V is TRBV11-3 and J is TRBJ1-1; D ambiguous. The CDR3 is made up of 12 amino acids. Trimming pared 0 bases from V and 8 bases from J, leaving 7 bases between. Germline values: CDR1 SGHNT, CDR2 YENEEA. For the CDR3, the DNA is TGTGCCAGCAGCTTAGAGGGCGGGGAAGCTTTCTTT. Translating it yields CASSLEGGEAFF.

The chain couples TRBV4-3 to TRBJ2-7, with 7 bases fitting TRBD1. Unmatched junction bases numbered 7, after V lost 4 bases and J lost 7 bases. CDR1 is LGHNA, CDR2 YSLEER, per germline. The CDR3 extends over 13 amino acids. The CDR3 sequence: CASSLRQGLEQYF. CDR3 in DNA: TGCGCCAGCAGCCTTAGACAGGGTCTAGAGCAGTACTTC.

The chain carries TRBV5-1 and TRBJ1-1; TRBD1 is a possible D gene (6 bases). Per germline, CDR1 SGHRS and CDR2 YFSETQ. The CDR3 runs to 13 residues. The V gene lost 4 bases and the J gene lost 7 bases, with 14 bases spanning the gap. As DNA, the CDR3 is TGCGCCAGCAGCCCCGGGACACTTAATGAAGCTTTCTTT. Its protein is CASSPGTLNEAFF.

This chain links TRBV7-9 with TRBJ1-2; a possible D gene is TRBD1 (6 bases). The CDR3 has 14 residues. From germline, CDR1 is SEHNR and CDR2 FQNEAQ (reference sequence). V lost 4 bases, J lost 6 bases, and 15 bases lay in between. The CDR3 sequence: CASSWGGAGDGYTF. CDR3 nucleotide sequence: TGTGCCAGCAGCTGGGGGGGGGCCGGGGATGGCTACACCTTC.

V and J are TRBV6-1 and TRBJ1-3; no clear D gene. The CDR3 covers 17 residues. Germline-derived CDR1 and CDR2 are MNHNS and SASEGT. Trimming stripped 2 bases from V and 1 base from J, with 15 bases between. CDR3 nucleotides: TGTGCCAGCAGTGAAAAGGCAGGTTCGTCGTCTGGAAACACCATATATTTT. Protein product: CASSEKAGSSSGNTIYF.

Comments on this clone: The sample contains more than one DNA sequence encoding this CDR3. The chain has TRBV9 and TRBJ2-7, with 12 bases aligning to TRBD2. V lost 2 bases, J lost 2 bases, and 2 bases stayed unmatched. Germline CDR1 and CDR2: SGDLS and YYNGEE. The CDR3 is 15 residues long. CDR3 region: CASSVGLAGTYEQYF. DNA of the CDR3: TGTGCCAGCAGCGTTGGACTAGCGGGGACCTACGAGCAGTACTTC. Looking up the rest from reference TRBV9 and TRBJ2-7 gives the full variable domain: DSGVTQTPKHLITATGQRVTLRCSPRSGDLSVYWYQQSLDQGLQFLIQYYNGEERAKGNILERFSAQQFPDLHSELNLSSLELGDSALYFCASSVGLAGTYEQYFGPGTRLTVT.

The V call is TRBV28, the J call TRBJ2-3; 13 bases are shared with TRBD2. The germline gives CDR1 MDHEN, CDR2 SYDVKM. The CDR3 runs 16 residues. The V gene end was trimmed by 3 bases and the J gene end by 5 bases; junction bases not matched to a gene: 5. CDR3 region: CASSFPGLAGQDTQYF. Written as DNA, the CDR3 is TGTGCCAGCAGTTTCCCGGGACTAGCGGGACAAGATACGCAGTATTTT.

The genes are TRBV28 and TRBJ1-5; 9 nucleotides line up with TRBD1. With 6 bases clipped from V and 0 bases from J, the junction kept 6 bases outside the gene matches. The CDR3 length is 16 residues. Germline loops: CDR1 MDHEN, CDR2 SYDVKM. DNA for the CDR3: TGTGCCAGCAGGACAGGGGGTGGCTATAGCAATCAGCCCCAGCATTTT. Amino acids: CASRTGGGYSNQPQHF. The complete variable domain, with remaining parts taken from reference TRBV28 and TRBJ1-5, reads DVKVTQSSRYLVKRTGEKVFLECVQDMDHENMFWYRQDPGLGLRLIYFSYDVKMKEKGDIPEGYSVSREKKERFSLILESASTNQTSMYLCASRTGGGYSNQPQHFGDGTRLSIL.

About this clone: Other DNA sequences of this sample code for an identical CDR3. The V gene is TRBV5-4, the J gene TRBJ2-5; 8 bases are a match to TRBD1. Germline V gives CDR1 SGHNT, CDR2 YYREEE (reference sequence). The CDR3 has 13 residues. The V gene end was trimmed by 2 bases and the J gene end by 4 bases; junction bases not matched to a gene: 1. The CDR3 bases are TGTGCCAGCAGCTTCGACAGGGGAGAGACCCAGTACTTC. Translated, it gives CASSFDRGETQYF.

This rearrangement joins TRBV6-1 to TRBJ1-2; 7 bases align to TRBD1. Looked up from germline, CDR1 is MNHNS and CDR2 is SASEGT. The CDR3 spans 15 residues. The trim removed 4 bases at V and 3 bases at J, leaving 8 bases unmatched. The DNA of the CDR3 is TGTGCCAGCAGTGTGACAGGGCAGTCTTACTATGGCTACACCTTC. The encoded protein is CASSVTGQSYYGYTF.

V usage is TRBV5-8 and J usage is TRBJ2-3; weak D call: TRBD2 (6 bases). This CDR3 comprises 15 residues. V gave up 4 bases and J gave up 5 bases, with 17 bases separating them. Looked up from germline, CDR1 is SGHTS and CDR2 is YDEGEE. The CDR3 here is CASSLGPRGGDTQYF. Here the CDR3 DNA reads TGTGCCAGCAGCCTGGGACCGCGGGGAGGAGATACGCAGTATTTT.

CDR3 protein: CASSLMGQGANEKLFF. CDR3 bases: TGCGCCAGCAGCTTGATGGGACAGGGAGCAAATGAAAAACTGTTTTTT. The chain carries TRBV5-1 and TRBJ1-4, with TRBD1 matching 9 bases. The V gene's germline CDR1 is SGHRS and CDR2 YFSETQ. CDR3 length equals 16 residues. Unmatched junction bases numbered 6, after V lost 1 base and J lost 5 bases.

The genes are TRBV5-8 and TRBJ2-1; D may be TRBD2 (6 bases). Germline lookup yields CDR1 SGHTS and CDR2 YDEGEE. Trimming took off 4 bases at V and 8 bases at J, with 13 bases between the two ends. The CDR3 contains 13 residues. The CDR3 nucleotides are TGTGCCAGCAGCCTCAAGACTAGATATGAGCAGTTCTTC. This gives the protein CASSLKTRYEQFF.

The rearrangement links TRBV7-8 to TRBJ1-2; D remains unclear. There are 18 residues in the CDR3. Deletions cut 0 bases from V and 4 bases from J, with 21 bases between. Germline-derived CDR1 and CDR2 are SGHVS and FQNEAQ. CDR3 protein: CASSLARYLPGILYGYTF. CDR3 DNA: TGTGCCAGCAGCTTAGCCAGATACCTTCCGGGGATCCTCTATGGCTACACCTTC.

This clone was counted a single time. V and J are TRBV6-6 and TRBJ1-2, with D unresolved. Germline CDR1 MNHNY, CDR2 SVGAGI (reference sequence). This CDR3 has 14 residues. V was trimmed by 4 bases and J by 3 bases, leaving 12 bases between them. In DNA form, the CDR3 reads TGTGCCAGCAGTTTAGCACGGCCCGACTATGGCTACACCTTC. Its translation is CASSLARPDYGYTF.

The V and J genes are TRBV5-1 and TRBJ1-1, with 8 bases matching TRBD1. The trim removed 3 bases at V and 0 bases at J, leaving 4 bases unmatched. Germline V gives CDR1 SGHRS, CDR2 YFSETQ. CDR3 length equals 15 residues. The CDR3 region has the DNA TGCGCCAGCAGCTCACTGACAGGGGTGAACACTGAAGCTTTCTTT. Its translation is CASSSLTGVNTEAFF.